A selection of T cell receptor beta chains follows, all from one sample in a study of blood T cell repertoires in COVID-19. Clones were read by immunoSEQ multiplex PCR, and TCRdb kept only the in-frame ones, dropping some. The top ten clones hold roughly 4% of a sample with more than 200,000 clones, 79% of them seen once. Source material: peripheral blood. Receptors originate from a woman aged 40 to 50 with active or convalescent COVID-19. CDR3s include the opening cysteine and the closing phenylalanine or tryptophan. The D gene is left open where the match is weak. Some rows mark clone size as missing; the rest say once, few, many or name a class of expanded clone.

abundance: .
v_gene: TRBV2
d_gene: .
j_gene: TRBJ1-2
CDR3aa: CASSEPGGNYGYTF
CDR3nt: TGTGCCAGCAGTGAACCGGGAGGGAACTATGGCTACACCTTC

abundance: .
v_gene: TRBV29-1
d_gene: .
j_gene: TRBJ1-2
CDR3aa: CSVAQGYLGYGYTF
CDR3nt: TGCAGCGTTGCCCAGGGTTACTTGGGCTATGGCTACACCTTC

abundance: .
v_gene: TRBV5-4
d_gene: TRBD1
j_gene: TRBJ2-2
CDR3aa: CASSWDRNAGELFF
CDR3nt: TGTGCCAGCAGCTGGGACAGGAATGCCGGGGAGCTGTTTTTT

abundance: .
v_gene: TRBV30
d_gene: .
j_gene: TRBJ1-6
CDR3aa: CAWRGLGARSPLHF
CDR3nt: TGTGCCTGGAGAGGATTGGGGGCACGTTCACCCCTCCACTTT

abundance: .
v_gene: TRBV5-1
d_gene: TRBD2
j_gene: TRBJ2-3
CDR3aa: CASSPSAGGRTDTQYF
CDR3nt: TGCGCCAGCAGCCCCTCGGCGGGGGGCCGCACAGATACGCAGTATTTT

abundance: .
v_gene: TRBV10-3
d_gene: .
j_gene: TRBJ1-1
CDR3aa: CAISRGDEAFF
CDR3nt: TGTGCCATCAGCCGGGGTGATGAAGCTTTCTTT

abundance: many
v_gene: TRBV2
d_gene: .
j_gene: TRBJ1-6
CDR3aa: CASQRGTPGSPLHF
CDR3nt: TGTGCCAGCCAACGGGGGACTCCCGGTTCACCCCTCCACTTT

abundance: .
v_gene: TRBV18
d_gene: TRBD1
j_gene: TRBJ1-1
CDR3aa: CASSLLQGARDTEAFF
CDR3nt: TGTGCCAGCTCACTCCTACAGGGGGCGCGGGACACTGAAGCTTTCTTT

abundance: .
v_gene: TRBV20-1
d_gene: .
j_gene: TRBJ2-4
CDR3aa: CSARSWDIQYF
CDR3nt: TGCAGTGCGAGGTCTTGGGACATTCAGTACTTC

abundance: .
v_gene: TRBV9
d_gene: .
j_gene: TRBJ2-3
CDR3aa: CVSSLGGSAGTDTQYF
CDR3nt: TGTGTCAGCAGCCTTGGGGGGTCGGCTGGCACAGATACGCAGTATTTT

abundance: .
v_gene: TRBV30
d_gene: TRBD1
j_gene: TRBJ2-1
CDR3aa: CAWRDNRGQNNEQFF
CDR3nt: TGTGCCTGGAGGGACAACAGGGGGCAGAACAATGAGCAGTTCTTC

abundance: .
v_gene: TRBV3-1/TRBV3-2
d_gene: TRBD1
j_gene: TRBJ2-5
CDR3aa: CASSQPGTGEEETQYF
CDR3nt: TGTGCCAGCAGCCAACCCGGGACAGGGGAGGAAGAGACCCAGTACTTC

abundance: .
v_gene: TRBV30
d_gene: .
j_gene: TRBJ2-7
CDR3aa: CAWSVGGGAYEQYF
CDR3nt: TGTGCCTGGAGTGTTGGAGGGGGGGCCTACGAGCAGTACTTC

abundance: .
v_gene: TRBV7-8
d_gene: TRBD1
j_gene: TRBJ2-3
CDR3aa: CASSPGGLTYF
CDR3nt: TGTGCCAGCAGCCCAGGGGGATTAACGTATTTT

abundance: .
v_gene: TRBV11-2
d_gene: .
j_gene: TRBJ1-6
CDR3aa: CASSLGPGNSPLHF
CDR3nt: TGTGCCAGCAGCTTAGGTCCCGGGAATTCACCCCTCCACTTT

abundance: .
v_gene: TRBV4-1
d_gene: TRBD2
j_gene: TRBJ2-1
CDR3aa: CASSPTSGSYNEQFF
CDR3nt: TGCGCCAGCAGCCCTACTAGCGGGTCCTACAATGAGCAGTTCTTC

abundance: .
v_gene: TRBV6-6
d_gene: TRBD2
j_gene: TRBJ2-2
CDR3aa: CASSYERGGTGELFF
CDR3nt: TGTGCCAGCAGTTACGAGCGGGGGGGCACCGGGGAGCTGTTTTTT

abundance: .
v_gene: TRBV27
d_gene: .
j_gene: TRBJ1-3
CDR3aa: CASSKSGRGNTIYF
CDR3nt: TGTGCCAGCAGTAAGTCGGGGAGAGGAAACACCATATATTTT

abundance: few
v_gene: TRBV4-2
d_gene: TRBD1
j_gene: TRBJ2-7
CDR3aa: CASSHRTGPYEQYF
CDR3nt: TGTGCCAGCAGCCATCGGACAGGTCCCTACGAGCAGTACTTC

abundance: .
v_gene: TRBV4-2
d_gene: .
j_gene: TRBJ1-3
CDR3aa: CASSRGLDENGNTIYF
CDR3nt: TGTGCCAGCAGCCGGGGACTGGACGAAAATGGAAACACCATATATTTT

abundance: .
v_gene: TRBV11-2
d_gene: TRBD1
j_gene: TRBJ2-3
CDR3aa: CASSPYRGEADTQYF
CDR3nt: TGTGCCAGCAGCCCTTACAGGGGAGAAGCAGATACGCAGTATTTT

abundance: .
v_gene: TRBV5-4
d_gene: TRBD1
j_gene: TRBJ2-2
CDR3aa: CASSWDREGELFF
CDR3nt: TGTGCCAGCAGCTGGGACAGGGAGGGGGAGCTGTTTTTT

abundance: .
v_gene: TRBV28
d_gene: TRBD1
j_gene: TRBJ2-1
CDR3aa: CASSLSRGSFNEQFF
CDR3nt: TGTGCCAGCAGTTTATCCAGGGGGTCCTTTAATGAGCAGTTCTTC

abundance: .
v_gene: TRBV19
d_gene: TRBD2
j_gene: TRBJ2-1
CDR3aa: CASSIAWGGYNEQFF
CDR3nt: TGTGCCAGTAGTATAGCGTGGGGGGGCTACAATGAGCAGTTCTTC

abundance: .
v_gene: TRBV7-9
d_gene: .
j_gene: TRBJ2-5
CDR3aa: CASSFPGQKETQYF
CDR3nt: TGTGCCAGCAGCTTCCCAGGACAAAAAGAGACCCAGTACTTC

abundance: .
v_gene: TRBV9
d_gene: .
j_gene: TRBJ2-7
CDR3aa: CASSVGPTVHEQYF
CDR3nt: TGTGCCAGCAGCGTAGGGCCCACAGTCCACGAGCAGTACTTC

abundance: once
v_gene: TRBV18
d_gene: TRBD1
j_gene: TRBJ1-2
CDR3aa: CASSPAGTGGGYGYTF
CDR3nt: TGTGCCAGCTCACCGGCCGGGACAGGGGGCGGCTATGGCTACACCTTC

abundance: .
v_gene: TRBV5-1
d_gene: .
j_gene: TRBJ2-6
CDR3aa: CASSSPGPGVMGANVLTF
CDR3nt: TGCGCCAGCAGCTCACCGGGACCGGGGGTGATGGGGGCCAACGTCCTGACTTTC

abundance: .
v_gene: TRBV5-6
d_gene: TRBD2
j_gene: TRBJ2-3
CDR3aa: CASSLDGGAGVDTQYF
CDR3nt: TGTGCCAGCAGCTTGGACGGGGGGGCCGGCGTTGATACGCAGTATTTT

abundance: many
v_gene: TRBV3-1/TRBV3-2
d_gene: .
j_gene: TRBJ2-5
CDR3aa: CASNLREDTQYF
CDR3nt: TGTGCCAGCAACCTAAGGGAGGACACCCAGTACTTC

abundance: once
v_gene: TRBV5-4
d_gene: .
j_gene: TRBJ2-5
CDR3aa: CASSSRGGQETQYF
CDR3nt: TGTGCCAGCAGCTCGAGGGGGGGCCAAGAGACCCAGTACTTC

abundance: .
v_gene: TRBV30
d_gene: TRBD1
j_gene: TRBJ1-3
CDR3aa: CAWSRRTGSGNTIYF
CDR3nt: TGTGCCTGGAGTCGTAGGACAGGCTCTGGAAACACCATATATTTT

abundance: .
v_gene: TRBV18
d_gene: .
j_gene: TRBJ1-5
CDR3aa: CASSTGSNQPQHF
CDR3nt: TGTGCCAGCAGTACAGGTAGCAATCAGCCCCAGCATTTT

abundance: .
v_gene: TRBV2
d_gene: TRBD1
j_gene: TRBJ1-5
CDR3aa: CASSPGQGNQPQHF
CDR3nt: TGTGCCAGCAGCCCGGGACAGGGCAATCAGCCCCAGCATTTT

abundance: .
v_gene: TRBV7-3
d_gene: .
j_gene: TRBJ1-5
CDR3aa: CASSSQEGQPQHF
CDR3nt: TGTGCCAGCAGCTCCCAGGAGGGCCAGCCCCAGCATTTT

abundance: .
v_gene: TRBV27
d_gene: .
j_gene: TRBJ2-1
CDR3aa: CASSFIGSGQGGYNEQFF
CDR3nt: TGTGCCAGCAGTTTTATTGGGTCGGGCCAGGGGGGTTACAATGAGCAGTTCTTC

abundance: .
v_gene: TRBV28
d_gene: TRBD1
j_gene: TRBJ1-5
CDR3aa: CASTTGQGNSNQPQHF
CDR3nt: TGTGCCAGCACCACGGGACAGGGAAATAGCAATCAGCCCCAGCATTTT

abundance: few
v_gene: TRBV11-3
d_gene: .
j_gene: TRBJ2-2
CDR3aa: CASSPRVGNTGELFF
CDR3nt: TGTGCCAGCAGCCCGAGGGTTGGGAACACCGGGGAGCTGTTTTTT

abundance: few
v_gene: TRBV2
d_gene: .
j_gene: TRBJ1-2
CDR3aa: CASSEGAIDRFYGYTF
CDR3nt: TGTGCCAGCAGTGAAGGGGCCATTGACAGGTTCTATGGCTACACCTTC

abundance: .
v_gene: TRBV28
d_gene: .
j_gene: TRBJ1-1
CDR3aa: CASVYGGNTEAFF
CDR3nt: TGTGCCAGTGTTTACGGTGGGAACACTGAAGCTTTCTTT